Listed here are 19 T cell receptor beta chains from one sample, sequenced in a study of CD8 T cells in ankylosing spondylitis. TCRdb analysed the 5' RACE reads with MiXCR anew, one entry per CDR3 protein. Here the sample spans 250,000 to 350,000 distinct CDR3 sequences, less than 25% being singletons. The sample consisted of blood, either unsorted or a sorted T cell fraction (not recorded which). These receptors were obtained from a female donor with ankylosing spondylitis or in good health (not recorded which).

This clonotype has a handful of counts. The chain links TRBV20-1 to TRBJ2-1; 11 bases match TRBD2. J gave up 4 bases and V 3 bases, and 8 bases lay outside the gene matches. The CDR3 length is 16 residues. Germline V gives CDR1 DFQATT, CDR2 SNEGSKA (reference sequence). The CDR3 region has the DNA TGCAGTGCTAGGGGTCTTGGACTAGCGGGTTACAATGAGCAGTTCTTC. Its translation: CSARGLGLAGYNEQFF.

This clonotype was detected a few times. The chain couples TRBV15 to TRBJ2-7; a weak D match, TRBD2 (5 bases). The V gene lost 0 bases and the J gene lost 5 bases, with 14 bases spanning the gap. The CDR3 consists of 15 residues. Germline-derived CDR1 and CDR2 are LNHNV and YYDKDF (reference sequence). CDR3 in DNA: TGTGCCACCAGCAGAGATGAGGGTGGGGTGAACGAGCAGTACTTC. Its translation: CATSRDEGGVNEQYF. Full variable domain (outside the CDR3, taken from reference TRBV15 and TRBJ2-7): DAMVIQNPRYQVTQFGKPVTLSCSQTLNHNVMYWYQQKSSQAPKLLFHYYDKDFNNEADTPDNFQSRRPNTSFCFLDIRSPGLGDTAMYLCATSRDEGGVNEQYFGPGTRLTVT.

The chain is built from TRBV6-1 and TRBJ2-1; 8 nucleotides line up with TRBD2. Germline V lookup: CDR1 MNHNS, CDR2 SASEGT. The CDR3 has 13 residues. V was pared by 6 bases and J by 8 bases, with 6 bases of the junction left unmatched. Here the CDR3 reads CASRLAVPHEQFF. The CDR3, as DNA: TGTGCCAGCAGACTAGCGGTCCCCCATGAGCAGTTCTTC.

This clonotype was observed a handful of times. The chain employs TRBV7-8 and TRBJ2-5; TRBD2 matches at 10 bases. With V trimmed by 1 base and J by 4 bases, 9 bases remained unmatched. There are 17 residues in the CDR3. Germline CDR1 reads SGHVS; CDR2 reads FQNEAQ. CDR3 in amino acids: CASSLGLAGVFGETQYF. In nucleotides, the CDR3 is TGTGCCAGCAGCTTAGGGCTAGCGGGAGTATTCGGAGAGACCCAGTACTTC. Using reference TRBV7-8 and TRBJ2-5 for the parts outside the CDR3, the full variable domain is GAGVSQSPRYKVAKRGQDVALRCDPISGHVSLFWYQQALGQGPEFLTYFQNEAQLDKSGLPSDRFFAERPEGSVSTLKIQRTQQEDSAVYLCASSLGLAGVFGETQYFGPGTRLLVL.

This chain connects TRBV7-9 to TRBJ1-1; D possibly corresponds to TRBD1 (5 bases). The CDR3 has 12 amino acids. CDR1 SEHNR and CDR2 FQNEAQ come from the germline V gene (reference sequence). CDR3 sequence: CAIRGGEAEAFF. CDR3 in DNA: TGTGCGATCCGAGGAGGGGAAGCTGAAGCTTTCTTT.

Ten or more counts support this clonotype. V usage is TRBV10-2 and J usage is TRBJ2-5; 7 nucleotides match TRBD2. In germline, CDR1 is WSHSY, CDR2 SAAADI. CDR3 length: 12 residues. Trimming at V came to 4 bases and at J to 5 bases, leaving 1 base not matched to a gene. The CDR3 sequence: CASSASGETQYF. The CDR3 DNA reads as TGCGCCAGCAGTGCTAGCGGTGAGACCCAGTACTTC.

This clonotype was seen more than once but under ten times. The chain uses TRBV7-6 and TRBJ1-1; a possible D gene is TRBD1 (6 bases). The CDR3 contains 13 residues. V was cut by 1 base and J by 11 bases, with 14 bases left in between. Per the germline V gene, CDR1 is SGHVS and CDR2 is FNYEAQ. The CDR3 region is CASSLVPNRDAFF. DNA of the CDR3: TGTGCCAGCAGCTTAGTCCCCAACAGGGACGCTTTCTTT.

This clonotype occurred a few times. The chain carries TRBV6-5 and TRBJ1-5; TRBD1 agrees at 8 bases. Germline trimming cut 4 bases from V and 3 bases from J; bases unmatched to any gene: 14. The CDR3 is 18 amino acids. Germline CDR1 and CDR2: MNHEY and SVGAGI. CDR3 nucleotides: TGTGCCAGCAGTTCTCGATGGGGCCAGGGGGCCCTCAATCAGCCCCAGCATTTT. This sequence encodes CASSSRWGQGALNQPQHF.

This chain joins TRBV12-2 and TRBJ2-3; the DNA was not compared with TRBD1, the D call given in the table. TRBV12-2 constitutes a pseudogene. The CDR3 runs 18 residues. CDR3 in DNA: TGTGCAAGTCGCTACGAAGGTGGGCCCCCGGGACCCACGGATACGCAGTATTTT. Its protein is CASRYEGGPPGPTDTQYF.

V is TRBV12-3 or TRBV12-4 and J is TRBJ2-2; D is unresolved. The V and J ends lost 7 bases and 6 bases respectively, with 6 bases between them. The CDR3 is 11 amino acids. The CDR3 loop reads CASTRAGELFF. The CDR3 DNA sequence: TGTGCCAGCACCCGTGCCGGGGAGCTGTTTTTT.

This clonotype was seen a few times. The J gene is TRBJ1-6, the V gene TRBV9; no definite D call. Trimming removed 3 bases from V and 7 bases from J, with 11 bases in between. The CDR3 sequence is 14 residues long. From germline, CDR1 is SGDLS and CDR2 YYNGEE. CDR3 protein: CASSEALGNSPLHF. CDR3 nucleotide sequence: TGTGCCAGCAGCGAGGCATTAGGGAATTCACCCCTCCACTTT.

This clonotype was detected a few times. The chain couples TRBV6-1 to TRBJ1-1, with D maybe TRBD1 (5 bases). The V end was cut by 7 bases, the J end by 0 bases, with 15 bases between. This CDR3 has 15 residues. Germline CDR1 MNHNS, CDR2 SASEGT. The CDR3 nucleotides read TGTGCCAGCAACCCACAGGTCCTCTTGAACACTGAAGCTTTCTTT. Amino acid sequence: CASNPQVLLNTEAFF.

CDR3 protein: CASSEFGATEAFF. The DNA of the CDR3 is TGCGCCAGCAGTGAGTTTGGGGCTACTGAAGCTTTCTTT. The chain joins TRBV10-2 to TRBJ1-1, with D perhaps TRBD1 (5 bases). This CDR3 spans 13 amino acids. Looked up from germline, CDR1 is WSHSY and CDR2 is SAAADI. Trimming stripped 1 base from V and 5 bases from J, with 8 bases between.

This clonotype was seen a handful of times. The rearrangement uses TRBV7-2 and TRBJ1-1; no clear D. There are 13 residues in the CDR3. The germline V gene encodes CDR1 SGHTA and CDR2 FQGNSA. V was trimmed by 1 base and J by 5 bases, leaving 8 bases between them. The CDR3 DNA reads as TGTGCCAGCAGCTTAGAGGGTAGGACTGAAGCTTTCTTT. The encoded protein is CASSLEGRTEAFF.

This chain uses TRBV6-1 with TRBJ2-7, with 11 bases aligning to TRBD2. Unmatched junction bases numbered 24, after V lost 11 bases and J lost 3 bases. Germline V gene lookup returns CDR1 MNHNS and CDR2 SASEGT. This CDR3 is 19 amino acids long. In DNA form, the CDR3 reads TGTGCCGCATGTAGGAGTGGGACAGGGCGGACTAGCGGGCACTACGAGCAGTACTTC. Protein: CAACRSGTGRTSGHYEQYF.

The chain has TRBV5-1 and TRBJ2-3; D gene unclear. V lost 4 bases, J lost 0 bases, and 6 bases lay in between. CDR1 is SGHRS, CDR2 YFSETQ, per germline. The CDR3 runs to 13 residues. The CDR3 here is CASSGPSTDTQYF. CDR3 nucleotides: TGCGCCAGCAGCGGTCCAAGCACAGATACGCAGTATTTT.

CDR3: CSARATGRRSPLHF. CDR3 nucleotides: TGCAGTGCTAGGGCAACAGGGAGGAGGTCACCCCTCCACTTT. The chain couples TRBV20-1 to TRBJ1-6; D perhaps matches TRBD1 (6 bases). CDR1 and CDR2 from the germline V gene are DFQATT and SNEGSKA (reference sequence). V lost 3 bases and J lost 10, with 16 bases in between. This CDR3 has 14 amino acids.

This clonotype has more than one count but fewer than ten. The chain has TRBV12-3 or TRBV12-4 and TRBJ2-1, with 8 bases fitting TRBD1. There are 16 residues in the CDR3. The V and J ends lost 2 bases and 0 bases, in that order; junction bases with no gene match: 3. DNA for the CDR3: TGTGCCAGCAGTTTATCCGGGACAGGCTCCTACAATGAGCAGTTCTTC. Amino acids: CASSLSGTGSYNEQFF.

This clonotype was seen many times. V is TRBV6-5 and J is TRBJ2-5; the match to TRBD2 covers 12 bases. This CDR3 is 15 amino acids long. J was trimmed by 5 bases and V by 0 bases; bases with no gene match: 1. Germline-derived CDR1 and CDR2 are MNHEY and SVGAGI. The DNA of the CDR3 is TGTGCCAGCAGTTACTCCACTAGCGGGAGGGAGACCCAGTACTTC. This gives the protein CASSYSTSGRETQYF.